Listed below are T cell receptor beta chains from one sample, sequenced in a study of cytomegalovirus exposure and HLA in healthy donors. TCRdb's copy holds only in-frame clones and misses some; the assay was immunoSEQ multiplex PCR. The sample lists 90,000 to 110,000 clones; 69% were seen once. Specimen: PBMCs. These receptors all stem from a man in his thirties or forties in good health and CMV-seronegative. Each CDR3 is given without its conserved first and last residue.

V gene,J gene,CDR3 protein
TRBV21-1,TRBJ2-1,ASRKGLAGGRTYNEQF
TRBV7-2,TRBJ2-6,ASSLGQAGANVLT
TRBV28,TRBJ2-7,ASSLSSGQSSYEQY
TRBV30,TRBJ1-4,AWVELRVSGEKLF
TRBV6-4,TRBJ1-3,ASSDGGARGNTIY
TRBV27,TRBJ2-1,ASKGRDSVTYNEQF
TRBV15,TRBJ2-5,ATSRGPRGQETQY
TRBV10-2,TRBJ2-7,ASRLAGGGDYEQY
TRBV28,TRBJ2-7,ASSTTGTGSYEQY
TRBV11-3,TRBJ2-7,ASSPSRRGEQY